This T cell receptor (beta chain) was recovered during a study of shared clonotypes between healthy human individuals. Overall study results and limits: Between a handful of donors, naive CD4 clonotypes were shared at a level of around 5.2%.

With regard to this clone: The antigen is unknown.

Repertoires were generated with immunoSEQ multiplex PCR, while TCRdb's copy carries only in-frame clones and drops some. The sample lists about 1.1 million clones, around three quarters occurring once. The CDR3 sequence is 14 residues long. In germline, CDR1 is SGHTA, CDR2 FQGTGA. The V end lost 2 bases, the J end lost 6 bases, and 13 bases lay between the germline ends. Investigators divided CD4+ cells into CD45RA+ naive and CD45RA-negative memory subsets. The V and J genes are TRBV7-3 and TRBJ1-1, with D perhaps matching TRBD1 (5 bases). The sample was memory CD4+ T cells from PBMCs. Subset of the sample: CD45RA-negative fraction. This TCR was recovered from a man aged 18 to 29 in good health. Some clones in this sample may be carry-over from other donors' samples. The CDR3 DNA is TGTGCCAGCAGCTTAGATGGAGGGGAGGCTGAAGCTTTCTTT. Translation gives CASSLDGGEAEAFF.